This T cell receptor beta chain is from a study of T cells in Graves' hyperthyroidism and ophthalmopathy. The overall study: Peripheral blood collection took place at initial diagnosis, before any treatment.

V was clipped by 1 base and J by 6 bases, with 6 bases between them. Looked up from germline, CDR1 is ENHRY and CDR2 is SYGVKD. This CDR3 has 12 amino acids. Exclusion of patients followed from uncontrolled infection, other autoimmune disease, pregnancy or lactation. Researchers took RNA transcripts and amplified the TCR beta CDR3 regions from them. HTBI primers were used for first-round RT-PCR of the TCR CDR3. TCRdb fed the multiplex PCR reads into MiXCR, producing one record per CDR3 protein. The sample lists about 560,000 distinct CDR3 sequences; approximately 14% were seen once. The chain has TRBV10-3 and TRBJ1-2; the D gene is possibly TRBD1 (5 bases). This TCR was sampled from a woman aged 30 to 39 with Graves' hyperthyroidism. The specimen was blood. The CDR3 loop reads CAISEFRDGYTF. Here the CDR3 DNA reads TGTGCCATCAGTGAGTTCAGGGATGGCTACACCTTC.